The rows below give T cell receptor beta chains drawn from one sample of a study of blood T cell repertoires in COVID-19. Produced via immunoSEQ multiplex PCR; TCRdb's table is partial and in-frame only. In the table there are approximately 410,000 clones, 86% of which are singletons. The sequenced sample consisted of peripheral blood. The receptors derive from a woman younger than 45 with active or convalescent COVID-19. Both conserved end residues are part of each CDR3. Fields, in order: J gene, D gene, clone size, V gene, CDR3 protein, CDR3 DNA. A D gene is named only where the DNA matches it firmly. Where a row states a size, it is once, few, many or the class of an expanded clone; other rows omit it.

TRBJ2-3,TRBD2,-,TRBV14,CASSPYPGLAGGHTDTQYF,TGTGCCAGCAGCCCCTACCCGGGACTAGCGGGGGGACACACAGATACGCAGTATTTT
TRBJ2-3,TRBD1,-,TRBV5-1,CASSPGQGTDTQYF,TGCGCCAGCAGCCCCGGACAGGGTACAGATACGCAGTATTTT
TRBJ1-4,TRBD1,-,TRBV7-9,CASSLATGEGEKLFF,TGTGCCAGCAGCTTAGCGACAGGGGAGGGTGAAAAACTGTTTTTT
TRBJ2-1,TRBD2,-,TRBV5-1,CASSLAKLAGELNEQFF,TGCGCCAGCAGCTTAGCAAAACTTGCGGGAGAACTCAATGAGCAGTTCTTC
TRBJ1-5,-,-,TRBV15,CATSRDAGNQPQHF,TGTGCCACCAGCAGAGATGCGGGAAATCAGCCCCAGCATTTT
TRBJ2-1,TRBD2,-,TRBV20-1,CSASKGITSGGATYNEQFF,TGCAGTGCCAGTAAAGGGATAACTAGCGGGGGGGCAACTTACAATGAGCAGTTCTTC
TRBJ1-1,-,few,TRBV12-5,CASGISLTPDTEAFF,TGTGCTAGTGGCATAAGTTTAACGCCAGACACTGAAGCTTTCTTT
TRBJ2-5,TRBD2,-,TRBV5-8,CASSQGVSGTPETQYF,TGTGCCAGCAGCCAAGGCGTTAGCGGGACTCCAGAGACCCAGTACTTC
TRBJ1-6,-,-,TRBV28,CASSFISSYNSPLHF,TGTGCCAGCAGTTTCATTAGCTCCTATAATTCACCCCTCCACTTT
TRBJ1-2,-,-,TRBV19,CASSINGDNYGYTF,TGTGCCAGTAGTATCAATGGAGATAACTATGGCTACACCTTC
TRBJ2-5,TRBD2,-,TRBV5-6,CASLTGTRQETQYF,TGTGCCAGCCTGACCGGGACTAGACAAGAGACCCAGTACTTC
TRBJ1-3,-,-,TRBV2,CASSEYVGAGSAGNTIYF,TGTGCCAGCAGTGAATACGTGGGGGCAGGGTCAGCTGGAAACACCATATATTTT
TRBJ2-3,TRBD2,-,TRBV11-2,CASSLDSGLADTQYF,TGTGCCAGCAGCTTAGATAGTGGACTAGCAGATACGCAGTATTTT
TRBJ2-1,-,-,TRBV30,CAWTTGDPYNEQFF,TGTGCCTGGACAACGGGAGACCCCTACAATGAGCAGTTCTTC
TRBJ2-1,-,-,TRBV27,CASSLGQGTYNEQFF,TGTGCCAGCAGTTTAGGCCAGGGGACCTACAATGAGCAGTTCTTC
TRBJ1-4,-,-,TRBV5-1,CASSLTGIATNEKLFF,TGCGCCAGCAGCTTGACAGGAATCGCAACTAATGAAAAACTGTTTTTT
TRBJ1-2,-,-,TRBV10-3,CAISERAGENGYTF,TGTGCCATCAGTGAGCGGGCAGGGGAGAATGGCTACACCTTC
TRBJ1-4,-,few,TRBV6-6,CASSYLEKLFF,TGTGCCAGCAGTTATCTGGAAAAACTGTTTTTT
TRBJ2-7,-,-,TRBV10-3,CAISDETGLPYEQYF,TGTGCCATCAGTGATGAAACAGGTCTCCCCTACGAGCAGTACTTC
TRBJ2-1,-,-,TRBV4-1,CASSQAGLSSYNEQFF,TGCGCCAGCAGCCAAGCCGGACTTAGCTCCTACAATGAGCAGTTCTTC
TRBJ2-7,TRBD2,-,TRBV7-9,CASSLLYPSGGASEQYF,TGTGCCAGCAGCTTACTCTATCCTAGCGGGGGGGCCAGCGAGCAGTACTTC
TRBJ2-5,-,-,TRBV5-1,CASSLESTGYGETQYF,TGCGCCAGCAGCTTGGAAAGCACAGGGTATGGAGAGACCCAGTACTTC
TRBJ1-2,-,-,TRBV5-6,CASSLMVGGYTF,TGTGCCAGCAGCTTGATGGTCGGTGGCTACACCTTC
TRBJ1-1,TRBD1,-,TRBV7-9,CASSLSGQGKLGAEAFF,TGTGCCAGCAGCTTATCGGGACAGGGTAAGCTAGGCGCTGAAGCTTTCTTT
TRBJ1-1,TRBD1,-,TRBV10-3,CATTSEGANTEAFF,TGTGCCACCACCTCGGAGGGGGCGAATACTGAAGCTTTCTTT
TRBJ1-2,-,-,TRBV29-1,CSVEQGSSGGYTF,TGCAGCGTTGAACAGGGGAGTTCGGGTGGCTACACCTTC
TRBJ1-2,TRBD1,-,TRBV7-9,CASSNTGGDYGYTF,TGTGCCAGCAGCAATACAGGGGGCGACTATGGCTACACCTTC
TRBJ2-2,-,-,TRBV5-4,CASSPLSGRSGELFF,TGTGCCAGCAGCCCCCTTAGCGGCCGGTCCGGGGAGCTGTTTTTT
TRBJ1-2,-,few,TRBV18,CASSPWGVYYGYTF,TGTGCCAGCTCACCCTGGGGCGTCTACTATGGCTACACCTTC
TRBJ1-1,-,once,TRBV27,CASSSGGVNTEAFF,TGTGCCAGCTCCAGTGGGGGCGTGAACACTGAAGCTTTCTTT
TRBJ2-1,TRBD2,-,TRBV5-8,CASSLLRGGGEQFF,TGTGCCAGCAGCTTGTTGCGGGGGGGAGGTGAGCAGTTCTTC
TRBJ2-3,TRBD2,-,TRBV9,CASSLGDSGVTDTQYF,TGTGCCAGCAGCTTGGGAGATAGCGGGGTCACAGATACGCAGTATTTT
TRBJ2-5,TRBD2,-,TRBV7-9,CASSPGGWTQYF,TGTGCCAGCAGCCCGGGGGGGTGGACCCAGTACTTC
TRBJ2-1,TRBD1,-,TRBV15,CATSRESSRTGGRIQQFF,TGTGCCACCAGCAGAGAAAGTTCGAGGACAGGGGGCAGGATACAGCAGTTCTTC
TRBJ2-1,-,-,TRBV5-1,CASSFSSGRDEQFF,TGCGCCAGCAGCTTCTCGAGCGGGCGCGATGAGCAGTTCTTC
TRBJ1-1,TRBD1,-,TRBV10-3,CASNRGPAEAFF,TGTGCCAGCAACAGGGGGCCGGCTGAAGCTTTCTTT
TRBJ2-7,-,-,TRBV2,CASSWGRTGEQYF,TGTGCCAGCAGCTGGGGTAGAACGGGGGAGCAGTACTTC
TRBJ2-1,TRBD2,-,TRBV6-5,CASSYGTNWDEQFF,TGTGCCAGCAGTTACGGGACTAATTGGGATGAGCAGTTCTTC
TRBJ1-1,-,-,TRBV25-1,CASSEIEYGVGSTEAFF,TGTGCCAGCAGTGAAATCGAATACGGGGTAGGGAGCACTGAAGCTTTCTTT
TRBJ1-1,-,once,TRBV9,CASSALLDKNTEAFF,TGTGCCAGCAGCGCCCTTCTCGACAAGAACACTGAAGCTTTCTTT
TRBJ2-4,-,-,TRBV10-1,CASSEGGTKNIQYF,TGCGCCAGCAGTGAGGGGGGGACCAAAAACATTCAGTACTTC
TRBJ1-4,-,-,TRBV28,CASRKTGTLDEKLFF,TGTGCCAGCAGGAAAACAGGGACCCTCGATGAAAAACTGTTTTTT
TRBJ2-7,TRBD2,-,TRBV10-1,CASSGEREMTYEQYF,TGCGCCAGCAGTGGCGAGCGGGAGATGACTTACGAGCAGTACTTC